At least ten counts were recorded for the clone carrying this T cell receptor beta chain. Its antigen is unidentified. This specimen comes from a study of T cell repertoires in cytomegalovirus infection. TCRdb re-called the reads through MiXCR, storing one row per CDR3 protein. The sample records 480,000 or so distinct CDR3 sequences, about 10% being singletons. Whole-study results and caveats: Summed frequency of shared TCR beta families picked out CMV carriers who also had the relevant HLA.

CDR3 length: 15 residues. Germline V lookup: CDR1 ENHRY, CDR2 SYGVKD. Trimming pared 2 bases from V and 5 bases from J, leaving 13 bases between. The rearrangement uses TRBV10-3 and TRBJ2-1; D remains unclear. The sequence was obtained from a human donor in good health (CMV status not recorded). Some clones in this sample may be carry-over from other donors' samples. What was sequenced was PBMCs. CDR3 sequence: CAISEIVFRNNEQFF. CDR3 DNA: TGTGCCATCAGTGAGATCGTCTTTAGGAACAATGAGCAGTTCTTC.